Only a few counts were recorded for the clone carrying this TCR beta chain. The source of the sample is a study of early T cells in non-severe SARS-CoV-2 infection. For the study at large: The input, bulk RNA from unsorted whole blood, was sequenced, and chains were unpaired.

TCRdb reprocessed the 5' RACE reads with MiXCR, giving one entry per CDR3 protein. The sample consists of about 64,000 distinct CDR3 sequences, 10% to 15% of them appearing once. The germline V and J ends were trimmed by 6 bases and 0 bases, with 8 bases remaining between them. The germline CDR1 and CDR2 sequences are DFQATT and SNEGSKA (reference sequence). The length of the CDR3 is 13 residues. This chain connects TRBV20-1 to TRBJ2-2, with D possibly being TRBD1 (5 bases). The sequence came from an adult who was a healthcare worker with PCR-confirmed SARS-CoV-2 infection or an uninfected control (not recorded which). The specimen comprised whole blood, sampled at baseline. Here the CDR3 reads CSAPGPNTGELFF. The CDR3 DNA follows: TGCAGTGCCCCAGGGCCGAACACCGGGGAGCTGTTTTTT.